This TCR beta chain is from a study of PD-1 blockade in classical Hodgkin lymphoma. Data came from immunoSEQ multiplex PCR; TCRdb stores just in-frame clones and leaves some out. In the table there are some 15,000 clones, 83% of which are singletons. Comments on this clone: No antigen is known for it.

CDR3 length: 13 residues. From germline, CDR1 is SGHTA and CDR2 FQGTGA. The V end lost 5 bases, the J end lost 2 bases, and 9 bases lay between the germline ends. Each and every patient relapsed after autologous stem cell transplantation, and patients got differing brentuximab vedotin exposure. Study-wide findings and caveats: The CD4+ diversity rise by C4D1 was clearest in complete responders. Newly diagnosed patients were reported to start with lower TCR diversity than healthy donors. What caused the repertoire differences, perhaps disease activity or prior therapy, remains undefined. Complete responders had baseline diversity similar to newly diagnosed patients.

The sample was peripheral blood mononuclear cells (PBMCs), taken at baseline. V is TRBV7-3 and J is TRBJ1-1; D perhaps matches TRBD1 (6 bases). The sequence was obtained from a human donor with classical Hodgkin lymphoma. CDR3 protein: CASSVQGNTEAFF. The DNA for the CDR3 is TGTGCCAGCAGCGTACAGGGTAACACTGAAGCTTTCTTT.